A single sample gave rise to the 8 T cell receptor beta chains below, sequenced in a study of CD8 T cells in ankylosing spondylitis. General observations from the study: It appeared that ankylosing spondylitis blood was characterized by a TCR beta motif of about eight highly homologous variants.

Their specific antigens are unknown. TCRdb reanalysed the 5' RACE reads using MiXCR and keeps one entry per CDR3 protein. The profile shows 670,000 or so distinct CDR3 sequences, around 17% of them singletons. The material sequenced was blood, either unsorted or a sorted T cell fraction (not recorded which). The receptor set was obtained from a male donor with ankylosing spondylitis.

The gene calls are TRBV30 and TRBJ2-3, with 7 bases lining up with TRBD2. The CDR3 loop spans 15 amino acids. The V gene's germline CDR1 is GTSNPN and CDR2 SVGIG (reference sequence). V dropped 2 bases and J dropped 3; count of bases not matched to a gene: 8. Written as DNA, the CDR3 is TGTGCCTGGAGTCCTCTCCCAGCGGGGACAGATACGCAGTATTTT. As protein: CAWSPLPAGTDTQYF.

This clonotype has only a few counts. The chain is built from TRBV20-1 and TRBJ2-1; 8 bases line up with TRBD1. Losses at the gene ends were 0 bases for V and 4 bases for J; bases not matched to a gene: 8. This CDR3 comprises 16 residues. Per the germline V gene, CDR1 is DFQATT and CDR2 is SNEGSKA (reference sequence). CDR3 loop: CSARDPQGQAYNEQFF. The CDR3 DNA sequence: TGCAGTGCTAGAGACCCACAGGGACAGGCTTACAATGAGCAGTTCTTC.

The V gene is TRBV5-1, the J gene TRBJ1-5; tentatively, D is TRBD1 (5 bases). V was shortened by 0 bases and J by 0 bases, with 13 bases between the two germline ends. This CDR3 is built from 17 residues. Germline-derived CDR1 and CDR2 are SGHRS and YFSETQ. The CDR3 DNA reads TGCGCCAGCAGCTTGGAACCGGGACGGACTAGCAATCAGCCCCAGCATTTT. This translates into CASSLEPGRTSNQPQHF.

The chain combines TRBV4-1 with TRBJ2-7; 10 bases agree with TRBD2. The CDR3 totals 14 residues. J gave up 3 bases and V 3 bases, and 2 bases lay outside the gene matches. Germline assignment: CDR1 MGHRA and CDR2 YSYEKL. This CDR3 reads CASSQGLAIYEQYF. In DNA form, the CDR3 reads TGCGCCAGCAGCCAGGGACTAGCGATCTACGAGCAGTACTTC.

This clonotype occurred a few times. The chain recombines TRBV12-3 or TRBV12-4 with TRBJ2-5; TRBD1 agrees at 10 bases. This CDR3 spans 15 amino acids. J was trimmed by 3 bases and V by 4 bases; bases with no gene match: 5. Here the CDR3 DNA reads TGTGCCAGCAGTTCCACCGGGACAGGGGAAGAGACCCAGTACTTC. This sequence encodes CASSSTGTGEETQYF.

The chain joins TRBV4-2 to TRBJ2-4; D gene ambiguous. Germline V gives CDR1 LGHNA, CDR2 YNFKEQ. V was trimmed by 0 bases and J by 2 bases, leaving 14 bases between them. The CDR3 has 17 amino acids. The CDR3 nucleotides are TGTGCCAGCAGCCAAGACCCAACCGGATGGTCCAAAAACATTCAGTACTTC. It yields the protein CASSQDPTGWSKNIQYF.

This clonotype came up a few times. The chain joins TRBV27 to TRBJ2-3, with D possibly being TRBD1 (6 bases). The CDR3 covers 14 residues. Germline CDR1 and CDR2: MNHEY and SMNVEV (reference sequence). Trimming shortened V by 6 bases and J by 5 bases, and 15 bases separated the two germline ends. The DNA of the CDR3 is TGTGCCAGCAGCTGGGGGCAGGAAGGAGATACGCAGTATTTT. Protein sequence: CASSWGQEGDTQYF.

This clonotype was detected a few times. The rearrangement links TRBV28 to TRBJ1-6; D gene unclear. V was clipped by 4 bases and J by 7 bases, with 17 bases between them. This CDR3 has 16 residues. The germline V gene encodes CDR1 MDHEN and CDR2 SYDVKM. CDR3 residues: CASSSYPSSGNSPLHF. CDR3 sequence (DNA): TGTGCCAGCAGTTCCTATCCCTCGTCTGGGAATTCACCCCTCCACTTT.